This TCR beta chain was captured in a study of cytomegalovirus exposure and HLA in healthy donors. On this clone itself: Its matching antigen is unknown. Germline is not matched at one junction end, which may reflect a read error.

In germline, CDR1 is SEHNR, CDR2 FQNEAQ (reference sequence). The CDR3 is 10 residues long. Study-level points and caveats: Later on, an analysis tied about 17,000 TCR beta sequences to HLA alleles at 0.05 false discovery rate. Researchers counted over 150 TCR beta chains as cytomegalovirus-associated. Three chains linked to CMV were shown in vitro to be specific for CMV antigens. In a later analysis, most CMV-associated TCR beta chains appeared HLA-restricted.

The PCR used 60 Vbeta and 13 Jbeta primers. TCRdb's table, derived via immunoSEQ multiplex PCR, lists solely in-frame clones and lacks some. The table includes 110,000 or so clones, 82% detected once. This chain uses TRBV7-9 with TRBJ2-7, with D unresolved. Source material: PBMCs. This sequence originates from a young woman in good health and CMV-seronegative. The CDR3 sequence is CSSSPYEQYF. In nucleotides, the CDR3 is TGTTCCAGCAGCCCGTACGAGCAGTACTTC. Filled out from reference TRBV7-9 and TRBJ2-7, the complete variable domain reads DTGVSQNPRHKITKRGQNVTFRCDPISEHNRLYWYRQTLGQGPEFLTYFQNEAQLEKSRLLSDRFSAERPKGSFSTLEIQRTEQGDSAMYLCSSSPYEQYFGPGTRLTVT.